This entry lists 5 T cell receptor beta chains sequenced from one sample in a study of blood T cell repertoires in COVID-19. Assay used: immunoSEQ multiplex PCR; TCRdb lists only in-frame clones, some missing. Of 180,000 or so clones listed, approximately 85% were seen once; the top ten hold approximately 10%. The specimen sequenced was peripheral blood. The receptor set was obtained from a human donor with active or convalescent COVID-19. The donor label of this sample is uncertain.

CDR3 in DNA: TGCGCCAGCAGCCAATCTCCCCTAGCGGGGAGAAATGAGCAGTTCTTC. Encoded protein: CASSQSPLAGRNEQFF. The J gene is TRBJ2-1, the V gene TRBV4-3, with 9 bases lining up with TRBD2. Per germline, CDR1 LGHNA and CDR2 YSLEER. The trim removed 2 bases at V and 7 bases at J, leaving 9 bases unmatched. The CDR3 is 16 residues long.

V is TRBV5-4 and J is TRBJ2-1; 10 bases map to TRBD2. The CDR3 loop spans 13 amino acids. V dropped 7 bases and J dropped 3; count of bases not matched to a gene: 1. CDR1 is SGHNT and CDR2 is YYREEE in the germline V gene (reference sequence). DNA of the CDR3: TGTGCCAGCCGACTAGCGGGCTACAATGAGCAGTTCTTC. Residues: CASRLAGYNEQFF.

This chain links TRBV4-1 with TRBJ2-7; 14 positions agree with TRBD2. J gave up 2 bases and V 3 bases, and 9 bases lay outside the gene matches. This CDR3 is 18 amino acids long. Germline V gives CDR1 MGHRA, CDR2 YSYEKL. CDR3 residues: CASSHPGTSGRKAYEQYF. The CDR3, as DNA: TGCGCCAGCAGCCACCCCGGGACTAGCGGGAGAAAGGCCTACGAGCAGTACTTC.

This chain joins TRBV6-5 and TRBJ2-7; a possible D gene is TRBD1 (5 bases). The CDR3 is 15 residues long. Trimming removed 6 bases at V and 4 bases at J, with 19 bases between. The germline CDR1 and CDR2 sequences are MNHEY and SVGAGI. Here the CDR3 reads CASSLQGNLGYEQYF. CDR3 in DNA: TGTGCCAGCAGCTTGCAGGGAAATCTAGGGTACGAGCAGTACTTC.

The rearrangement uses TRBV30 and TRBJ2-7; TRBD2 matches at 12 bases. The CDR3 covers 17 residues. Germline values: CDR1 GTSNPN, CDR2 SVGIG (reference sequence). The V segment lost 0 bases and the J segment 5 bases; nucleotides outside the gene matches: 11. Here the CDR3 DNA reads TGTGCCTGGAGTGTACTCGCTAGCGGGGGGGTCGGGAACGAGCAGTACTTC. Translated: CAWSVLASGGVGNEQYF.